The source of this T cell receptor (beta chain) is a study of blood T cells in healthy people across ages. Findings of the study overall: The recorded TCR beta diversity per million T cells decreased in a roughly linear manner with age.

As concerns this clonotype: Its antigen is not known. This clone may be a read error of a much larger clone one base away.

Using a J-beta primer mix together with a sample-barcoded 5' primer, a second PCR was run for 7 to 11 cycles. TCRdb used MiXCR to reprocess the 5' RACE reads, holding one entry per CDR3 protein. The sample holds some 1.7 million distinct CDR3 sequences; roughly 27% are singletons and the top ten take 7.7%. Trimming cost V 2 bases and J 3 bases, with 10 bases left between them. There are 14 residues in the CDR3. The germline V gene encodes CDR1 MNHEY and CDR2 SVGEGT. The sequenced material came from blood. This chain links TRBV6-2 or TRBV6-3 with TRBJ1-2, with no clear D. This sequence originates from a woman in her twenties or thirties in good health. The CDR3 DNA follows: TGTGCCAGCAGTTACAGCGTCGTCGACTATGGCTACACCTTC. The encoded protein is CASSYSVVDYGYTF.